These 8 T cell receptor beta chains came from one sample sequenced in a study of patients and donors after allogeneic stem cell transplantation. TCRdb passed the RT-PCR reads through MiXCR, listing each CDR3 protein once. The data hold approximately 9,000 distinct CDR3 sequences, with almost 4% observed a single time. Sequenced input: blood, either unsorted or a sorted T cell fraction (not recorded which). These receptors were taken from a human donor who was either an allogeneic HSCT recipient or a stem cell or donor lymphocyte infusion donor (not recorded which). It is not recorded whose cells these are; they may come from a transplant donor.

In its sample, this clonotype was seen many times. The rearrangement joins TRBV7-9 to TRBJ2-7; the D is unclear. The ends were cut back, 5 bases at V and 2 bases at J, with 16 bases in the middle. The length of the CDR3 is 15 residues. Germline loops: CDR1 SEHNR, CDR2 FQNEAQ (reference sequence). The CDR3 protein is CASSPRAHLTYEQYF. In nucleotides, the CDR3 is TGTGCCAGCAGCCCTCGCGCGCACTTAACCTACGAGCAGTACTTC.

This clonotype has at least ten counts. This chain connects TRBV6-5 to TRBJ2-7, with 10 bases lining up with TRBD2. CDR1 and CDR2 (germline): MNHEY, SVGAGI. V lost 5 bases and J lost 2; bases outside the gene matches: 6. The CDR3 has 15 residues. Here the CDR3 DNA reads TGTGCCAGCAGTATGAGCGGGAGGGCTACCTACGAGCAGTACTTC. It specifies CASSMSGRATYEQYF.

This clonotype is labeled medium-sized. This sequence joins TRBV10-3 and TRBJ2-3; D is possibly TRBD2 (5 bases). There are 14 residues in the CDR3. The germline V gene encodes CDR1 ENHRY and CDR2 SYGVKD. V shed 5 bases and J shed 6 bases, with 15 bases lying between them. CDR3 residues: CAISRTGGSDTQYF. DNA for the CDR3: TGTGCCATCAGTAGGACTGGCGGCTCGGATACGCAGTATTTT.

This clonotype appeared many times. The chain links TRBV7-9 to TRBJ2-1, with a tentative D call TRBD1 (6 bases). Per the germline V gene, CDR1 is SEHNR and CDR2 is FQNEAQ (reference sequence). The CDR3 is made up of 12 amino acids. Deletions cut 5 bases from V and 9 bases from J, with 11 bases between. CDR3 residues: CASSPQGGEQFF. In DNA form, the CDR3 reads TGTGCCAGCAGCCCACAGGGCGGTGAGCAGTTCTTC.

V gene TRBV5-1 combines with J gene TRBJ2-1, with 12 nucleotides matching TRBD2. In germline, CDR1 is SGHRS, CDR2 YFSETQ. This CDR3 contains 15 residues. With 3 bases clipped from V and 7 bases from J, the junction kept 5 bases outside the gene matches. CDR3 amino acids: CASSSAGTSGNEQFF. The CDR3 DNA reads TGCGCCAGCAGCTCGGCAGGGACTAGCGGGAATGAGCAGTTCTTC.

This clonotype was picked up many times. The genes are TRBV28 and TRBJ2-1; 11 bases match TRBD2. The CDR3 spans 14 residues. Germline CDR1 MDHEN, CDR2 SYDVKM. With V trimmed by 6 bases and J by 9 bases, 7 bases remained unmatched. The CDR3 DNA is TGTGCCAGCAGATCGGGACTAGCGGTTTTTGAGCAGTTCTTC. Translated: CASRSGLAVFEQFF.

This clonotype came up many times. V usage is TRBV18 and J usage is TRBJ2-5; the match to TRBD1 covers 7 bases. From germline, CDR1 is KGHSH and CDR2 LQKENI. The V and J ends lost 1 base and 5 bases, in that order; junction bases with no gene match: 4. The CDR3 runs to 14 residues. CDR3: CASSPRQGYETQYF. In nucleotides, the CDR3 is TGTGCCAGCTCACCACGACAGGGTTACGAGACCCAGTACTTC.

This clonotype was recorded at least ten times. This chain connects TRBV15 to TRBJ2-7; TRBD1 matches at 7 bases. J gave up 6 bases and V 1 base, and 6 bases lay outside the gene matches. The CDR3 contains 14 residues. The V gene's germline CDR1 is LNHNV and CDR2 YYDKDF (reference sequence). The CDR3 loop reads CATSRGQGVGEQYF. In DNA form, the CDR3 reads TGTGCCACCAGCAGAGGGCAGGGGGTAGGCGAGCAGTACTTC.